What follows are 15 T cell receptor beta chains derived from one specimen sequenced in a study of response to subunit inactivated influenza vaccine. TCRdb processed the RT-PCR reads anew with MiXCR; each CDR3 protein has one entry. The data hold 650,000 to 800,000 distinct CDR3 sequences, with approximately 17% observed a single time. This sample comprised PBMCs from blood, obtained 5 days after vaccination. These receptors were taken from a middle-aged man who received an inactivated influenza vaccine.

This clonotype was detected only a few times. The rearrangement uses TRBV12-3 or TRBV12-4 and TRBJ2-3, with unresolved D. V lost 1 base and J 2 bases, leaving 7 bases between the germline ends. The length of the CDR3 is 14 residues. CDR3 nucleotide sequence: TGTGCCAGCAGTTTAGGTCACGTCACAGATACGCAGTATTTT. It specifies CASSLGHVTDTQYF.

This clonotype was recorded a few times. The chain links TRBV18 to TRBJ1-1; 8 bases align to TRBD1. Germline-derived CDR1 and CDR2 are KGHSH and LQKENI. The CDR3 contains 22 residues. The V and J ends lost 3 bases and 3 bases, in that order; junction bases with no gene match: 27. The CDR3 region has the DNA TGTGCCAGCTCACCCCTAACTGGGCGGGCCGGCGCACCGGGACAGGACTACACTGAAGCTTTCTTT. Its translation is CASSPLTGRAGAPGQDYTEAFF.

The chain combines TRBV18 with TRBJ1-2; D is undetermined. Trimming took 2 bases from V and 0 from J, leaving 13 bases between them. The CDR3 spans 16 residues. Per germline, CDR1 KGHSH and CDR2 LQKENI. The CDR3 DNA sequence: TGTGCCAGCTCACCATCTGGACTGGCATCTAACTATGGCTACACCTTC. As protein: CASSPSGLASNYGYTF.

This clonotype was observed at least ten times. The CDR3 nucleotides read TGTGCCAGCAGTGAAGTTTGGTTCAGTGAGCAGTTCTTC. It yields the protein CASSEVWFSEQFF. The V and J genes are TRBV6-1 and TRBJ2-1, with D unclear. The CDR3 contains 13 residues. Trimming shortened V by 1 base and J by 9 bases, and 10 bases separated the two germline ends. Germline values: CDR1 MNHNS, CDR2 SASEGT.

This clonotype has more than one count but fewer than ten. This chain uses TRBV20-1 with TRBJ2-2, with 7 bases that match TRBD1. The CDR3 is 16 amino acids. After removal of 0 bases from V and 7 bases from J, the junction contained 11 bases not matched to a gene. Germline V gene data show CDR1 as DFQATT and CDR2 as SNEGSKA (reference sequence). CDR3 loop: CSARDFRFGDSGELFF. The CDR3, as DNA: TGCAGTGCTAGAGATTTCCGTTTTGGGGACAGCGGGGAGCTGTTTTTT.

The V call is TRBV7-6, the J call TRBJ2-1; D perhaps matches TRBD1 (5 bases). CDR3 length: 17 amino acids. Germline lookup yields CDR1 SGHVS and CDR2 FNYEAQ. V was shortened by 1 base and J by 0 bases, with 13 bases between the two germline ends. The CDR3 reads CASSLETRTYSYNEQFF. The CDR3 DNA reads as TGTGCCAGCAGCTTAGAGACGAGGACATACTCCTACAATGAGCAGTTCTTC.

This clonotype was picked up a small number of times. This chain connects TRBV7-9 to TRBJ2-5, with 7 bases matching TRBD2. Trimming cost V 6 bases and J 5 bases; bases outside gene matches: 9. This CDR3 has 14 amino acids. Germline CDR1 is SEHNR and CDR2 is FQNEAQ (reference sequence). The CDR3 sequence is CASRGRGDRETQYF. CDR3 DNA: TGTGCCAGCAGAGGTCGGGGGGATCGGGAGACCCAGTACTTC.

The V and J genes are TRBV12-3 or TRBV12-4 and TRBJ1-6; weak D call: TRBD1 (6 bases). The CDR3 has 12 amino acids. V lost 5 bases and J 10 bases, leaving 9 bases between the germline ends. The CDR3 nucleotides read TGTGCCAGCAGTCCCAGGGGATCACCCCTCCACTTT. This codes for CASSPRGSPLHF.

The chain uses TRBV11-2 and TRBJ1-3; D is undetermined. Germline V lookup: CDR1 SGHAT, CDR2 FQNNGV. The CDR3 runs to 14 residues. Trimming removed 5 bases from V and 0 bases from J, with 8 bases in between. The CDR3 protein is CASSRGDSGNTIYF. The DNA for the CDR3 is TGTGCCAGCAGCCGAGGCGACTCTGGAAACACCATATATTTT. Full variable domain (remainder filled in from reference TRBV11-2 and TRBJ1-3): EAGVAQSPRYKIIEKRQSVAFWCNPISGHATLYWYQQILGQGPKLLIQFQNNGVVDDSQLPKDRFSAERLKGVDSTLKIQPAKLEDSAVYLCASSRGDSGNTIYFGEGSWLTVV.

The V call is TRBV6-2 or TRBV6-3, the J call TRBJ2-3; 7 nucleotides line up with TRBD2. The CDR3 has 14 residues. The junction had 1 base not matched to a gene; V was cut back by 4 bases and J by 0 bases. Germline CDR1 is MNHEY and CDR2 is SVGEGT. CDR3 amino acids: CASSWDYSTDTQYF. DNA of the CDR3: TGTGCCAGCAGTTGGGACTATAGCACAGATACGCAGTATTTT.

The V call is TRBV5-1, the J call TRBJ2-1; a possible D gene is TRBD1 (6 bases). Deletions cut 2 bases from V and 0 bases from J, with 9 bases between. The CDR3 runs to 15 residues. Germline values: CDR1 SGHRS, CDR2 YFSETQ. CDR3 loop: CASSLQDSSYNEQFF. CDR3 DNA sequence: TGCGCCAGCAGCTTACAGGACAGCTCCTACAATGAGCAGTTCTTC.

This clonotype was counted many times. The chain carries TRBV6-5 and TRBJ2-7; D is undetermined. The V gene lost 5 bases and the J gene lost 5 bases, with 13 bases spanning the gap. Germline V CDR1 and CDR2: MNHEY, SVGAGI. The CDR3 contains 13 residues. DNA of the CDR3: TGTGCCAGCAGTCACGCGGTAGCTGACGAGCAGTACTTC. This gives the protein CASSHAVADEQYF.

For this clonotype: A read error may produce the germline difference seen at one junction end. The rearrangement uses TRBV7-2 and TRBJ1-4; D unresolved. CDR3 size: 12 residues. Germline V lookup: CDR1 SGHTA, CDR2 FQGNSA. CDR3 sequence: CASSPSGERLFF. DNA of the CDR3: TGTGCCAGCAGCCCCTCTGGAGAAAGACTGTTTTTT.

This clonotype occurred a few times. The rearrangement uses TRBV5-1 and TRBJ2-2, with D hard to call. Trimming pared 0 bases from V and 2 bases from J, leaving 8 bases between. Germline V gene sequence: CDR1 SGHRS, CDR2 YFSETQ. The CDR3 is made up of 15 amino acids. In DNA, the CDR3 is TGCGCCAGCAGCTTGGACTTCCTAAACACCGGGGAGCTGTTTTTT. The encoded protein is CASSLDFLNTGELFF.

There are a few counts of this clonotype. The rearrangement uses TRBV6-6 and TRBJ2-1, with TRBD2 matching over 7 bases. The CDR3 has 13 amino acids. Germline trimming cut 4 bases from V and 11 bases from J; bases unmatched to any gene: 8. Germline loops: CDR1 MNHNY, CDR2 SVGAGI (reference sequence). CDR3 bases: TGTGCCAGCAGTTCCAAGGGGACTACCAAGCAGTTCTTC. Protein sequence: CASSSKGTTKQFF.